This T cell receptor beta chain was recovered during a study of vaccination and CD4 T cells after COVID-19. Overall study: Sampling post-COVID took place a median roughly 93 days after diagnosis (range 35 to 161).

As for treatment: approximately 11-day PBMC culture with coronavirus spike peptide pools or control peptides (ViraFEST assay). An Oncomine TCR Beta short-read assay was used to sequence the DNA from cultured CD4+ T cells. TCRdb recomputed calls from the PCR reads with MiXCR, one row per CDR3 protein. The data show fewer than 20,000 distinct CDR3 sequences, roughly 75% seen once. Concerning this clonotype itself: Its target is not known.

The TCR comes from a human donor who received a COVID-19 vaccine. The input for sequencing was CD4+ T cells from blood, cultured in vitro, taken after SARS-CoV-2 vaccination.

CDR3 loop: CASRTGTLRDNSPLHF. The CDR3 DNA is TGTGCCAGCAGGACTGGGACCCTGAGGGATAATTCACCCCTCCACTTT. V usage is TRBV6-1 and J usage is TRBJ1-6; D is possibly TRBD1 (5 bases). The germline gives CDR1 MNHNS, CDR2 SASEGT. The V end lost 6 bases, the J end lost 5 bases, and 17 bases lay between the germline ends. The CDR3 loop spans 16 amino acids.